A single sample gave rise to the 16 T cell receptor beta chains below, sequenced in a study of blood T cell repertoires in COVID-19. TCRdb keeps only in-frame clones here, not all; method: immunoSEQ multiplex PCR. The data hold 260,000 or so clones, with under 90% observed a single time. Sequencing was carried out using peripheral blood. The receptors come from a human donor in a cohort sampled during active COVID-19.

The rearrangement links TRBV12-5 to TRBJ2-7; TRBD1 agrees at 7 bases. The CDR3 sequence is 16 residues long. Germline CDR1 reads LGHNT; CDR2 reads FRNRAP. The V segment lost 1 base and the J segment 4 bases; nucleotides outside the gene matches: 10. The CDR3 loop is CASGLEDRDRRYEQYF. The CDR3 nucleotides read TGTGCTAGTGGTTTGGAAGACCGGGACAGACGGTACGAGCAGTACTTC.

This clone was counted between two and nine times. V is TRBV18 and J is TRBJ1-5, with D possibly being TRBD1 (6 bases). Trimming pared 3 bases from V and 4 bases from J, leaving 13 bases between. Looked up from germline, CDR1 is KGHSH and CDR2 is LQKENI. The CDR3 has 15 amino acids. CDR3 sequence: CASSPAGTRNQPQHF. CDR3 bases: TGTGCCAGCTCACCGGCCGGGACAAGAAATCAGCCCCAGCATTTT. The whole variable domain, remainder taken from reference TRBV18 and TRBJ1-5, is NAGVMQNPRHLVRRRGQEARLRCSPMKGHSHVYWYRQLPEEGLKFMVYLQKENIIDESGMPKERFSAEFPKEGPSILRIQQVVRGDSAAYFCASSPAGTRNQPQHFGDGTRLSIL.

The chain has TRBV19 and TRBJ2-7; 7 positions agree with TRBD1. V lost 6 bases to trimming and J lost 0 bases; unmatched junction nucleotides: 11. The CDR3 totals 16 residues. Germline V gene sequence: CDR1 LNHDA, CDR2 SQIVND (reference sequence). Here the CDR3 reads CASSMTGSTFSYEQYF. The CDR3 DNA follows: TGTGCCAGTAGCATGACAGGGTCCACCTTCTCCTACGAGCAGTACTTC.

The chain couples TRBV5-1 to TRBJ1-2, with D possibly matching TRBD1 (6 bases). The length of the CDR3 is 14 residues. Germline V gene sequence: CDR1 SGHRS, CDR2 YFSETQ. Trimming took 5 bases from V and 4 from J, leaving 15 bases between them. The CDR3 here is CASRLTQGTYGYTF. The DNA for the CDR3 is TGCGCCAGCAGGCTAACCCAGGGGACCTATGGCTACACCTTC.

The chain combines TRBV6-5 with TRBJ2-7; tentative D call: TRBD2 (5 bases). The CDR3 length is 14 residues. Between the trimmed V and J ends, which lost 5 bases and 0 bases, there was a span of 11 bases. CDR1 and CDR2 (germline): MNHEY, SVGAGI. The CDR3 sequence is CASSIERNSYEQYF. The CDR3 DNA is TGTGCCAGCAGTATAGAGCGGAACTCCTACGAGCAGTACTTC.

The gene calls are TRBV2 and TRBJ2-1; TRBD2 matches at 11 bases. CDR3 size: 15 residues. J lost 5 bases, V lost 6 bases, and 6 bases had no gene match. The V gene's germline CDR1 is SNHLY and CDR2 FYNNEI. The CDR3 sequence: CASRQTSGGNNEQFF. The CDR3 DNA reads as TGTGCCAGCAGACAAACTAGCGGGGGCAACAATGAGCAGTTCTTC.

A few counts support this clone. V is TRBV6-5 and J is TRBJ1-4, with 7 positions matching TRBD1. CDR1 and CDR2 (germline): MNHEY, SVGAGI. The CDR3 runs 16 residues. The V gene end was trimmed by 2 bases and the J gene end by 2 bases; junction bases not matched to a gene: 5. This CDR3 is CASSYAQGSTNEKLFF. Written as DNA, the CDR3 is TGTGCCAGCAGTTACGCACAGGGGTCCACTAATGAAAAACTGTTTTTT.

The V gene is TRBV7-6, the J gene TRBJ2-3; TRBD2 might be the D (6 bases). Germline CDR1 SGHVS, CDR2 FNYEAQ. V shed 5 bases and J shed 4 bases, with 16 bases lying between them. The CDR3 extends over 15 amino acids. The CDR3 is CASSQMGGASDTQYF. As DNA, the CDR3 is TGTGCCAGCAGCCAAATGGGCGGGGCTTCAGATACGCAGTATTTT.

There are a few counts of this clone. The chain recombines TRBV7-9 with TRBJ1-2; 10 bases match TRBD1. Germline V gives CDR1 SEHNR, CDR2 FQNEAQ (reference sequence). This CDR3 contains 14 residues. V shed 1 base and J 5 bases; nucleotides not matched to a gene: 1. For the CDR3, the DNA is TGTGCCAGCAGCTTAGGGGGACAGGGGTATGGCTACACCTTC. Its protein product is CASSLGGQGYGYTF. The full variable domain, with the rest looked up from reference TRBV7-9 and TRBJ1-2, is DTGVSQNPRHKITKRGQNVTFRCDPISEHNRLYWYRQTLGQGPEFLTYFQNEAQLEKSRLLSDRFSAERPKGSFSTLEIQRTEQGDSAMYLCASSLGGQGYGYTFGSGTRLTVV.

This chain connects TRBV4-2 to TRBJ2-3, with D perhaps matching TRBD2 (5 bases). The CDR3 has 16 residues. Germline V gives CDR1 LGHNA, CDR2 YNFKEQ. V was cut by 1 base and J by 5 bases, with 16 bases left in between. The chain's CDR3 is CASSQAFGGPKDTQYF. In DNA form, the CDR3 reads TGTGCCAGCAGCCAAGCGTTCGGCGGGCCAAAAGATACGCAGTATTTT.

The rearrangement joins TRBV6-1 to TRBJ1-3, with D uncertain. Germline assignment: CDR1 MNHNS and CDR2 SASEGT. V shed 4 bases and J shed 0 bases, with 16 bases lying between them. The CDR3 sequence is 17 residues long. CDR3 bases: TGTGCCAGCAGTGTCTTGGTCAACAGCAACTCTGGAAACACCATATATTTT. Protein product: CASSVLVNSNSGNTIYF.

This clone appeared a few times. The rearrangement uses TRBV18 and TRBJ2-1, with 9 positions matching TRBD2. The CDR3 totals 13 residues. Trimming cost V 3 bases and J 9 bases; bases outside gene matches: 3. From germline, CDR1 is KGHSH and CDR2 LQKENI. CDR3 DNA: TGTGCCAGCTCACCGGTGACTAGCGGTGAGCAGTTCTTC. Amino acid sequence: CASSPVTSGEQFF.

The chain recombines TRBV6-5 with TRBJ2-7, with D tentatively TRBD1 (6 bases). Trimming took off 5 bases at V and 2 bases at J, with 13 bases between the two ends. Germline V gene lookup returns CDR1 MNHEY and CDR2 SVGAGI. CDR3 length equals 14 residues. The CDR3 reads CASSQHRATYEQYF. CDR3 nucleotides: TGTGCCAGCAGTCAGCACAGGGCGACCTACGAGCAGTACTTC.

This chain connects TRBV5-1 to TRBJ2-7; a possible D gene is TRBD2 (6 bases). Germline-derived CDR1 and CDR2 are SGHRS and YFSETQ. The CDR3 is 14 amino acids. V was shortened by 0 bases and J by 3 bases, with 10 bases between the two germline ends. For the CDR3, the DNA is TGCGCCAGCAGCTTGGCGGGAGATGTCTACGAGCAGTACTTC. Translated: CASSLAGDVYEQYF.

The genes are TRBV18 and TRBJ1-2, with TRBD1 matching over 7 bases. V was clipped by 4 bases and J by 4 bases; unmatched bases: 15. The CDR3 sequence is 17 residues long. Looked up from germline, CDR1 is KGHSH and CDR2 is LQKENI. CDR3 amino acids: CASSRPLGQRAAYGYTF. The CDR3 DNA sequence: TGTGCCAGCTCACGACCATTGGGACAGCGGGCGGCCTATGGCTACACCTTC.

The chain employs TRBV6-6 and TRBJ1-5; the D is unclear. The V end lost 4 bases, the J end lost 7 bases, and 14 bases lay between the germline ends. This CDR3 has 14 amino acids. The germline gives CDR1 MNHNY, CDR2 SVGAGI (reference sequence). CDR3: CASSLENLRQPQHF. CDR3 DNA sequence: TGTGCCAGCAGTTTAGAGAACCTTCGACAGCCCCAGCATTTT.